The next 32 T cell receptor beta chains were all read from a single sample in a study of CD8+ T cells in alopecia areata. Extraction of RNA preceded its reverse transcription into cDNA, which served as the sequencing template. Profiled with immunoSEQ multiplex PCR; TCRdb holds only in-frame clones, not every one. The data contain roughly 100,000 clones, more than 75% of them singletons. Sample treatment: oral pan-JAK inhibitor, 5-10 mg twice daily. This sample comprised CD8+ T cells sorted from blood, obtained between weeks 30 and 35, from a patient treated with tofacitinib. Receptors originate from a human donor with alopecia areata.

The DNA for the CDR3 is TGTGCCAGCAGTTTTCCGGGACAGGGTCTCCATGAGCAGTTCTTC. It is translated as CASSFPGQGLHEQFF. This chain uses TRBV28 with TRBJ2-1; 9 positions agree with TRBD1. Trimming at V came to 3 bases and at J to 8 bases, leaving 8 bases not matched to a gene. The CDR3 has 15 residues. The germline gives CDR1 MDHEN, CDR2 SYDVKM.

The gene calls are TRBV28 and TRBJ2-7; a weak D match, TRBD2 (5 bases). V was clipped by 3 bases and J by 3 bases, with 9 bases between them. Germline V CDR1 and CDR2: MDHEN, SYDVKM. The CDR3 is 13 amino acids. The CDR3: CASSFREGYEQYF. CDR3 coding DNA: TGTGCCAGCAGTTTCCGAGAGGGCTACGAGCAGTACTTC.

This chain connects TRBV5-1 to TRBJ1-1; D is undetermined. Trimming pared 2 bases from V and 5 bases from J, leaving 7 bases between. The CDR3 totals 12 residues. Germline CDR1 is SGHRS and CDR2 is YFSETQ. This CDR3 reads CASSLTDTEAFF. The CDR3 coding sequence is TGCGCCAGCAGCTTAACAGATACTGAAGCTTTCTTT.

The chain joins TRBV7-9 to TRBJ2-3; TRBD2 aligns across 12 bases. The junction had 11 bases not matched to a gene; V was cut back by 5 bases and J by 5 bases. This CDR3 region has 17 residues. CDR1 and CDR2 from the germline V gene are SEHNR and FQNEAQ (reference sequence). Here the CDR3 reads CASSPRTSGVLGDTQYF. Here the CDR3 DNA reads TGTGCCAGCAGCCCCCGGACTAGCGGGGTACTTGGAGATACGCAGTATTTT.

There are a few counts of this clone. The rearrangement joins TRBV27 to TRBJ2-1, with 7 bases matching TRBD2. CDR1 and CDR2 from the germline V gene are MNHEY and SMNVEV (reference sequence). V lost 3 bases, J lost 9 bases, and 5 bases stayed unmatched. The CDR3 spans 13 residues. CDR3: CASSLASGVEQFF. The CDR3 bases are TGTGCCAGCAGTTTGGCTAGCGGAGTTGAGCAGTTCTTC.

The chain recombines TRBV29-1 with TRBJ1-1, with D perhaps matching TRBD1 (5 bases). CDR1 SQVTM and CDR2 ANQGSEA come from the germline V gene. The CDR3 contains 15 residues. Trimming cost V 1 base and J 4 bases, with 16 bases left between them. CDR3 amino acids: CSVEGVGGGGTEAFF. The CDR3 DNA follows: TGCAGCGTTGAAGGGGTGGGAGGCGGGGGCACTGAAGCTTTCTTT.

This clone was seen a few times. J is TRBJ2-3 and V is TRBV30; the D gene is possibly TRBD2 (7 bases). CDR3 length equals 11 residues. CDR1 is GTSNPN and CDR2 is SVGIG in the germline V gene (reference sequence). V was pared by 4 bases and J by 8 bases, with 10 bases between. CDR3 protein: CAWTGGGTQYF. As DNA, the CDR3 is TGTGCCTGGACGGGGGGCGGTACGCAGTATTTT. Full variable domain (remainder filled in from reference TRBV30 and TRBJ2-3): SQTIHQWPATLVQPVGSPLSLECTVEGTSNPNLYWYRQAAGRGLQLLFYSVGIGQISSEVPQNLSASRPQDRQFILSSKKLLLSDSGFYLCAWTGGGTQYFGPGTRLTVL.

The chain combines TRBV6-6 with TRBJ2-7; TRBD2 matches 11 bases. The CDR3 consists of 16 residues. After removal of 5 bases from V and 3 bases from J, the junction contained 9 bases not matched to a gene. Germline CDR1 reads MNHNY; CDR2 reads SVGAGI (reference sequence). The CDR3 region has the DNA TGTGCCAGCAGTCACCCCCCCGGGACTAGCGGCTACGAGCAGTACTTC. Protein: CASSHPPGTSGYEQYF.

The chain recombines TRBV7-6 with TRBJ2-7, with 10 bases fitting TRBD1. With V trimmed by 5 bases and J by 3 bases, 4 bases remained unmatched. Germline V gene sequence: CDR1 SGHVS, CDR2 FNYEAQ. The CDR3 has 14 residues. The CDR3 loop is CASSPGTGDYEQYF. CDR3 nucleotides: TGTGCCAGCAGCCCCGGGACAGGGGACTACGAGCAGTACTTC.

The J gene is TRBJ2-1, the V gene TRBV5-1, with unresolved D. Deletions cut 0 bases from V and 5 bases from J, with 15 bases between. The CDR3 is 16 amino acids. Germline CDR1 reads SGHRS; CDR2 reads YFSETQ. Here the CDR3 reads CASSLGQPPRHNEQFF. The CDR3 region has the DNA TGCGCCAGCAGCTTGGGTCAGCCCCCCCGGCACAATGAGCAGTTCTTC.

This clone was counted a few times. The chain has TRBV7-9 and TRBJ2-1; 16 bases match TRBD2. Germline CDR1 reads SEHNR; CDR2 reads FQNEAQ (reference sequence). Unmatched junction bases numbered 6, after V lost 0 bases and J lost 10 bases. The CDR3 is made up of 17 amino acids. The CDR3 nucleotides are TGTGCCAGCAGCTTAGCGGCGGGACTAGCGGGAGGGCGGGAGCAGTTCTTC. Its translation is CASSLAAGLAGGREQFF.

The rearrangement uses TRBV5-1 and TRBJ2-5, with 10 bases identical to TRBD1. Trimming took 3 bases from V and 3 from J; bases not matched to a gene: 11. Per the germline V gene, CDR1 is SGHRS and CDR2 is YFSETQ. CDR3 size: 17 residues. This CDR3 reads CASSSQTGGAGEETQYF. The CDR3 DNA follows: TGCGCCAGCAGCTCCCAGACAGGGGGCGCGGGTGAAGAGACCCAGTACTTC.

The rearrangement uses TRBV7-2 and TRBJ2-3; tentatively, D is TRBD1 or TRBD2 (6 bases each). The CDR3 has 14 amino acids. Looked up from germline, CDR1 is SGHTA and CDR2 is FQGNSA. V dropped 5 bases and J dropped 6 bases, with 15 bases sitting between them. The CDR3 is CASSPRGLGDTQYF. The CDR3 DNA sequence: TGTGCCAGCAGCCCCCGGGGGCTGGGGGATACGCAGTATTTT.

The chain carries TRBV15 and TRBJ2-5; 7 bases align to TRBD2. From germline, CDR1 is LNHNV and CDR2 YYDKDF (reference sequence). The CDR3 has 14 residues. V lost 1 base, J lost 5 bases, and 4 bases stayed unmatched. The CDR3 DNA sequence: TGTGCCACCAGCAGAGGGGAGGGGCCCGAGACCCAGTACTTC. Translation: CATSRGEGPETQYF. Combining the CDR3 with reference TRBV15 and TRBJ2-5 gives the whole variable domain DAMVIQNPRYQVTQFGKPVTLSCSQTLNHNVMYWYQQKSSQAPKLLFHYYDKDFNNEADTPDNFQSRRPNTSFCFLDIRSPGLGDTAMYLCATSRGEGPETQYFGPGTRLLVL.

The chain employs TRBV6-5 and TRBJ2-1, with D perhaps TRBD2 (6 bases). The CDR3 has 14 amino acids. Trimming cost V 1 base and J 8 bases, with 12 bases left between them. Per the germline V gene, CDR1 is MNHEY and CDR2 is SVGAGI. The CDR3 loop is CASSYYGGTDEQFF. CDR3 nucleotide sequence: TGTGCCAGCAGTTACTATGGGGGGACGGATGAGCAGTTCTTC.

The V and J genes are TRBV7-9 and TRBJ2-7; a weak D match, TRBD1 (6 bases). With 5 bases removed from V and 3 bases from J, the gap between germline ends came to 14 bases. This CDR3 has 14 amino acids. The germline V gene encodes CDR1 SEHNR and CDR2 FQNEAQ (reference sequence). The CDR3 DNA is TGTGCCAGCAGCGGATGGGACACCCGCTACGAGCAGTACTTC. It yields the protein CASSGWDTRYEQYF.

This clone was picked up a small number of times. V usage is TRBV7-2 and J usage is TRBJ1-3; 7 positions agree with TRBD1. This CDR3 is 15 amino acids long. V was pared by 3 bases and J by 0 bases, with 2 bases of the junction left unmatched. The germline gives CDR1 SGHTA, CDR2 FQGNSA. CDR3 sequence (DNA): TGTGCCAGCAGCTTTCGACAGGGCTCTGGAAACACCATATATTTT. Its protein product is CASSFRQGSGNTIYF. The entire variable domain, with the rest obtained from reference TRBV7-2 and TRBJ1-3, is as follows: GAGVSQSPSNKVTEKGKDVELRCDPISGHTALYWYRQSLGQGLEFLIYFQGNSAPDKSGLPSDRFSAERTGGSVSTLTIQRTQQEDSAVYLCASSFRQGSGNTIYFGEGSWLTVV.

The CDR3 sequence: CASSEVVQTLSGNTIYF. The CDR3 nucleotides are TGTGCCAGCAGTGAAGTCGTGCAGACCCTCTCTGGAAACACCATATATTTT. V and J are TRBV2 and TRBJ1-3, with D hard to call. The germline gives CDR1 SNHLY, CDR2 FYNNEI. The CDR3 extends over 17 amino acids. The V and J ends lost 1 base and 0 bases respectively, with 13 bases between them.

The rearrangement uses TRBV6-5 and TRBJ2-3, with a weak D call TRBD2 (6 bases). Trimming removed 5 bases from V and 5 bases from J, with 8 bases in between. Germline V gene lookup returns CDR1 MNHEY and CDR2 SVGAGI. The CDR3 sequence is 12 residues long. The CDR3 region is CASSPAGDTQYF. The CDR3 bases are TGTGCCAGCAGTCCAGCGGGAGATACGCAGTATTTT.

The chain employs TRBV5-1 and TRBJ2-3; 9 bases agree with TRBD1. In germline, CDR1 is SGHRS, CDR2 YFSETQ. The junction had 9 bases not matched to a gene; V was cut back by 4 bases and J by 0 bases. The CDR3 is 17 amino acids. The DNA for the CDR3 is TGCGCCAGCAGCCACTACAGGGGGCAACGAAGCACAGATACGCAGTATTTT. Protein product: CASSHYRGQRSTDTQYF.

The CDR3 bases are TGTGCCAGCAGCTTAGTTAGGTATAGCGGGAGGGCCGGAGGAGAGACCCAGTACTTC. Protein: CASSLVRYSGRAGGETQYF. The rearrangement uses TRBV7-8 and TRBJ2-5; the match to TRBD2 covers 11 bases. Germline V gene data show CDR1 as SGHVS and CDR2 as FQNEAQ. The CDR3 runs to 19 residues. With V trimmed by 1 base and J by 4 bases, 14 bases remained unmatched.

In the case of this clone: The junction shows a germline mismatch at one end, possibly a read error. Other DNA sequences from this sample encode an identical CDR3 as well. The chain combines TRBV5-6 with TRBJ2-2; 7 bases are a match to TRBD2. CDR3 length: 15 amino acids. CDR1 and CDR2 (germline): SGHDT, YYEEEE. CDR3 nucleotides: TGTGCCAGCAGCTTCAACGGGGGGAACACTGGGGAGCTGTTTTTT. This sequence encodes CASSFNGGNTGELFF.

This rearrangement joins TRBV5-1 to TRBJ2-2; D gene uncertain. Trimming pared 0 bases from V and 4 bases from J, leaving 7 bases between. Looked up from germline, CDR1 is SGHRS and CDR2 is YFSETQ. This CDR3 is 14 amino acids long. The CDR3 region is CASSLGWVTGELFF. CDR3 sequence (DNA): TGCGCCAGCAGCTTGGGCTGGGTCACCGGGGAGCTGTTTTTT.

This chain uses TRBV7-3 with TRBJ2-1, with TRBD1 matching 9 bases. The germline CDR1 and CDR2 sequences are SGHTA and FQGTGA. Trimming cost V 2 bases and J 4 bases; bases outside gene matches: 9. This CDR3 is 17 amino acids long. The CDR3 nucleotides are TGTGCCAGCAGCTTAGGCCGGGACAGGGACCCTTACAATGAGCAGTTCTTC. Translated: CASSLGRDRDPYNEQFF.

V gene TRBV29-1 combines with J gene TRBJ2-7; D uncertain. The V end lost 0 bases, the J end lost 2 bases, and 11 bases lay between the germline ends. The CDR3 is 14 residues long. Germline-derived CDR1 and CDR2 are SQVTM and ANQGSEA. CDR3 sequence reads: CSVEEETLPYEQYF. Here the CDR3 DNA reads TGCAGCGTTGAAGAGGAGACACTGCCCTACGAGCAGTACTTC.

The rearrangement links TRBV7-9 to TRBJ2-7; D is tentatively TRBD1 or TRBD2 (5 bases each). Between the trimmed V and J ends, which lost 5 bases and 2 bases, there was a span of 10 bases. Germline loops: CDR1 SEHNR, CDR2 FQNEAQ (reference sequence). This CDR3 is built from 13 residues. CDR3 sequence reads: CASSEGSAYEQYF. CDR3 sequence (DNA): TGTGCCAGCAGCGAGGGGTCCGCCTACGAGCAGTACTTC.

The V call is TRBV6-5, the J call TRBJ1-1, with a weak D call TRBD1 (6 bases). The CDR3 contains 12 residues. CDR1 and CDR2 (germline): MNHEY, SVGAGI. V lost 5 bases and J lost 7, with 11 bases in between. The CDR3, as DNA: TGTGCCAGCAGTCAAACAGGGAGTGAAGCTTTCTTT. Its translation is CASSQTGSEAFF.

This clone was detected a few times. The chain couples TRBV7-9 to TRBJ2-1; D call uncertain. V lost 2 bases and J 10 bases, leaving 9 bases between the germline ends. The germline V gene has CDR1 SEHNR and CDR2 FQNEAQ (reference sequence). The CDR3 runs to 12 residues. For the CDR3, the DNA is TGTGCCAGCAGCTTAATTAAGCTCGAGCAGTTCTTC. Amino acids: CASSLIKLEQFF.

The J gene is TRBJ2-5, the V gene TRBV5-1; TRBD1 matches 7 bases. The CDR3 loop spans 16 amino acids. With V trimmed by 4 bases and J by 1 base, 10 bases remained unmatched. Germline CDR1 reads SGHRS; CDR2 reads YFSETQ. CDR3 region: CASSQPIQGRQETQYF. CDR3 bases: TGCGCCAGCAGCCAACCAATACAGGGGCGCCAAGAGACCCAGTACTTC. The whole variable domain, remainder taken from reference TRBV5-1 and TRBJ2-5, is KAGVTQTPRYLIKTRGQQVTLSCSPISGHRSVSWYQQTPGQGLQFLFEYFSETQRNKGNFPGRFSGRQFSNSRSEMNVSTLELGDSALYLCASSQPIQGRQETQYFGPGTRLLVL.

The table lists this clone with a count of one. The CDR3 bases are TGTGCCAGCAGTTTATCGGGGGGCTACAATGAGCAGTTCTTC. Translating gives CASSLSGGYNEQFF. The genes are TRBV27 and TRBJ2-1; possibly TRBD2 for D (6 bases). The CDR3 consists of 14 residues. V was clipped by 0 bases and J by 3 bases, with 6 bases between them. Germline V gene data show CDR1 as MNHEY and CDR2 as SMNVEV (reference sequence).

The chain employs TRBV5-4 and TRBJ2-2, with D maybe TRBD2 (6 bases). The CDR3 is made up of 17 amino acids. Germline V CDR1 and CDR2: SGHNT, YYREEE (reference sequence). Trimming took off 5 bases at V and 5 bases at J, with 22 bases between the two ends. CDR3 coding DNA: TGTGCCAGCAGTAATGGAGCGGGTAGGGGACGGACCGGGGAGCTGTTTTTT. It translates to CASSNGAGRGRTGELFF.

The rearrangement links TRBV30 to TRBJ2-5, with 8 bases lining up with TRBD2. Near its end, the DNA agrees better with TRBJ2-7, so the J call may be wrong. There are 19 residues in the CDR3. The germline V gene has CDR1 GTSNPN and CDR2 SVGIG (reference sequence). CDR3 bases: TGTGCCTGGAGTGGCGTGGTAGCGGGAAGGGACACACCAGGCTACGAGCAGTACTTC. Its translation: CAWSGVVAGRDTPGYEQYF.